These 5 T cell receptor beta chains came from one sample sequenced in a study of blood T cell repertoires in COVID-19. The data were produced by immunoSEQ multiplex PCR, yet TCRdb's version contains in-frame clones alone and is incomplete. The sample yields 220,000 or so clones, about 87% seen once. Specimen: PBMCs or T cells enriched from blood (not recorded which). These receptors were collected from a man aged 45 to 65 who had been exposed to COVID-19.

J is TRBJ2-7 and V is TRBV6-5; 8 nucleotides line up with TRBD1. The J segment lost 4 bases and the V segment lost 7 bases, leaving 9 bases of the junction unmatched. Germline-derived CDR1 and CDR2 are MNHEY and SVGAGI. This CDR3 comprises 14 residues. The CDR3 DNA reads TGTGCCAGCACCCTGTGGACAGGGTATTACGAGCAGTACTTC. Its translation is CASTLWTGYYEQYF.

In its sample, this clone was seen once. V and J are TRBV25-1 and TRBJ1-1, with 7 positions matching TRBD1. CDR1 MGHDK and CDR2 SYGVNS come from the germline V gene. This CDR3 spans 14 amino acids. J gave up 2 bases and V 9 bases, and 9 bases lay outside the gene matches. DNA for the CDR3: TGTGCCAGTGAGCCCCGGGACAGCAACACTGAAGCTTTCTTT. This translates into CASEPRDSNTEAFF.

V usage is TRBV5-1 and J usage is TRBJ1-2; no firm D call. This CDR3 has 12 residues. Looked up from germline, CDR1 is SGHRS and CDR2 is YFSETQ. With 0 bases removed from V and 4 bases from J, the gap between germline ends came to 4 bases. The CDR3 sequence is CASSLESYGYTF. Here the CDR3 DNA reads TGCGCCAGCAGCTTGGAGAGCTATGGCTACACCTTC.

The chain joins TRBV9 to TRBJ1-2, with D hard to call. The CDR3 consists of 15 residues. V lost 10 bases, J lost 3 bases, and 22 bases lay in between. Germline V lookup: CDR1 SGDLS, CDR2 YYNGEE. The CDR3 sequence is CASNRRGGNDYGYTF. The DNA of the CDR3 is TGTGCCTCCAACCGGCGGGGAGGGAATGACTATGGCTACACCTTC.

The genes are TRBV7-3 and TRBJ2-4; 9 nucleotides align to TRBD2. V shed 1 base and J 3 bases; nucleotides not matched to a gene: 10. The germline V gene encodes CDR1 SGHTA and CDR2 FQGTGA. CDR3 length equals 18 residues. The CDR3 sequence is CASSLSGGAGGGKNIQYF. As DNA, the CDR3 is TGTGCCAGCAGCTTAAGCGGCGGAGCGGGGGGCGGCAAAAACATTCAGTACTTC.